This entry lists 32 T cell receptor beta chains sequenced from one sample in a study of T-cell memory formation after mild COVID-19. MiXCR, run by TCRdb on the 5' RACE reads, gives a single entry per CDR3 protein. Of more than 250,000 distinct CDR3 sequences in the sample, roughly 17% were seen once. The sequenced sample consisted of PBMCs or a T cell subset sorted from them (not recorded which). Receptor source: a man aged 18 to 30 who had mild COVID-19 (a few samples of this study predate the infection). Cell type and time point are not known.

J is TRBJ2-7 and V is TRBV12-3 or TRBV12-4; 10 bases agree with TRBD1. V trimming: 3 bases; J trimming: 5 bases; junction bases outside the gene matches: 4. The CDR3 is made up of 14 amino acids. The CDR3 protein is CASSFETGGHEQYF. The CDR3 bases are TGTGCCAGCAGTTTTGAGACAGGGGGCCACGAGCAGTACTTC.

This clonotype has only a few counts. This chain's CDR3 is CASRSMSDTQYF. The CDR3 DNA reads TGTGCCAGCAGGTCAATGTCAGATACGCAGTATTTT. The chain has TRBV7-2 and TRBJ2-3, with D hard to call. V was shortened by 6 bases and J by 4 bases, with 8 bases between the two germline ends. The CDR3 is made up of 12 amino acids. Germline V CDR1 and CDR2: SGHTA, FQGNSA.

This clonotype was seen a few times. This chain links TRBV3-1 with TRBJ2-1; TRBD1 matches at 9 bases. The CDR3 is 15 amino acids. The V and J ends lost 4 bases and 15 bases, in that order; junction bases with no gene match: 16. Germline V CDR1 and CDR2: LGHDT, YNNKEL (reference sequence). In DNA form, the CDR3 reads TGTGCCAGCAGCCCCGGACAGGGGTTAGGAGCCCCGGGGTTCTTC. Translation gives CASSPGQGLGAPGFF.

This clonotype has a handful of counts. This chain uses TRBV6-6 with TRBJ1-5; perhaps TRBD1 as D (6 bases). The CDR3 extends over 18 amino acids. Trimming took 1 base from V and 0 from J, leaving 16 bases between them. Germline CDR1 reads MNHNY; CDR2 reads SVGAGI (reference sequence). CDR3 in amino acids: CASSYWGPKVYSNQPQHF. The CDR3 DNA sequence: TGTGCCAGCAGTTACTGGGGGCCAAAGGTATATAGCAATCAGCCCCAGCATTTT.

This clonotype came up a few times. This sequence joins TRBV15 and TRBJ1-5; perhaps TRBD1 as D (5 bases). V lost 3 bases and J 4 bases, leaving 19 bases between the germline ends. Germline CDR1 LNHNV, CDR2 YYDKDF (reference sequence). This CDR3 is 17 amino acids long. The CDR3 region is CATSSLRTARGNQPQHF. The CDR3 DNA follows: TGTGCCACCAGCAGCTTACGGACGGCCCGGGGGAATCAGCCCCAGCATTTT. Full variable domain (remainder filled in from reference TRBV15 and TRBJ1-5): DAMVIQNPRYQVTQFGKPVTLSCSQTLNHNVMYWYQQKSSQAPKLLFHYYDKDFNNEADTPDNFQSRRPNTSFCFLDIRSPGLGDTAMYLCATSSLRTARGNQPQHFGDGTRLSIL.

The chain has TRBV5-1 and TRBJ2-5; D ambiguous. V lost 4 bases, J lost 7 bases, and 14 bases lay in between. Germline V gene sequence: CDR1 SGHRS, CDR2 YFSETQ. The CDR3 loop spans 13 amino acids. DNA for the CDR3: TGCGCCAGCAGCCCCCCCGGATCGGTGACCCAGTACTTC. Amino acid sequence: CASSPPGSVTQYF.

The chain carries TRBV12-3 or TRBV12-4 and TRBJ2-2; the match to TRBD1 covers 9 bases. The CDR3 spans 16 residues. Unmatched junction bases numbered 5, after V lost 4 bases and J lost 2 bases. The CDR3 nucleotides read TGTGCCAGCAGTTACTGGGACAGGGCTAACACCGGGGAGCTGTTTTTT. Amino acid sequence: CASSYWDRANTGELFF.

The chain links TRBV15 to TRBJ1-5; TRBD1 might be the D (5 bases). CDR3 size: 16 residues. V was trimmed by 0 bases and J by 4 bases, leaving 13 bases between them. From germline, CDR1 is LNHNV and CDR2 YYDKDF (reference sequence). The chain's CDR3 is CATSRDLGASNQPQHF. Written as DNA, the CDR3 is TGTGCCACCAGCAGAGATCTCGGGGCCTCGAATCAGCCCCAGCATTTT. Drawing the rest from reference TRBV15 and TRBJ1-5, the complete variable domain is DAMVIQNPRYQVTQFGKPVTLSCSQTLNHNVMYWYQQKSSQAPKLLFHYYDKDFNNEADTPDNFQSRRPNTSFCFLDIRSPGLGDTAMYLCATSRDLGASNQPQHFGDGTRLSIL.

This clonotype came up many times. This sequence joins TRBV7-6 and TRBJ1-2; D uncertain. The length of the CDR3 is 13 residues. The ends were cut back, 1 base at V and 4 bases at J, with 7 bases in the middle. Germline V CDR1 and CDR2: SGHVS, FNYEAQ. The CDR3 DNA follows: TGTGCCAGCAGCTTAGTACAGAGCTATGGCTACACCTTC. This sequence encodes CASSLVQSYGYTF.

This clonotype was observed a handful of times. This chain connects TRBV3-1 to TRBJ2-7; 12 nucleotides agree with TRBD2. CDR1 is LGHDT, CDR2 YNNKEL, per germline (reference sequence). The CDR3 has 15 amino acids. After removal of 4 bases from V and 6 bases from J, the junction contained 7 bases not matched to a gene. In DNA form, the CDR3 reads TGTGCCAGCAGCCTTTGGACTAGCGGGGAGCGCGAGCAGTACGTC. It yields the protein CASSLWTSGEREQYV.

A single count supports this clonotype. The V and J genes are TRBV7-9 and TRBJ2-1, with TRBD2 matching 13 bases. CDR1 and CDR2 from the germline V gene are SEHNR and FQNEAQ (reference sequence). The CDR3 runs to 16 residues. Trimming cost V 4 bases and J 8 bases; bases outside gene matches: 8. DNA of the CDR3: TGTGCCAGCAGCTCAGCGCACGGACTAGCGGGGGATGAGCAGTTCTTC. This sequence encodes CASSSAHGLAGDEQFF.

V gene TRBV4-1 combines with J gene TRBJ1-2; possible D gene TRBD1, 5 bases. Trimming cost V 8 bases and J 1 base, with 8 bases left between them. The germline CDR1 and CDR2 sequences are MGHRA and YSYEKL. The CDR3 runs to 12 residues. CDR3 residues: CASQGDNYGYTF. CDR3 DNA: TGCGCCAGCCAGGGCGATAACTATGGCTACACCTTC.

This clonotype came up a few times. The chain links TRBV5-1 to TRBJ2-2; TRBD2 matches at 15 bases. The CDR3 has 18 amino acids. The germline V gene has CDR1 SGHRS and CDR2 YFSETQ. J was trimmed by 3 bases and V by 3 bases; bases with no gene match: 6. This chain's CDR3 is CASSWGLAGGLDTGELFF. The CDR3 bases are TGCGCCAGCAGCTGGGGACTAGCGGGGGGCCTTGACACCGGGGAGCTGTTTTTT.

This clonotype showed up just a few times. V and J are TRBV20-1 and TRBJ2-4; D is tentatively TRBD1 or TRBD2 (6 bases each). Germline loops: CDR1 DFQATT, CDR2 SNEGSKA (reference sequence). The CDR3 extends over 15 amino acids. The V end was cut by 5 bases, the J end by 1 base, with 15 bases between. The CDR3: CSAPSWGAAKNIQYF. The CDR3 coding sequence is TGCAGTGCTCCTTCATGGGGGGCGGCCAAAAACATTCAGTACTTC.

This clonotype was recorded a few times. The chain employs TRBV20-1 and TRBJ2-3, with 9 nucleotides matching TRBD2. This CDR3 region has 14 residues. The junction had 3 bases not matched to a gene; V was cut back by 5 bases and J by 0 bases. Germline V gene sequence: CDR1 DFQATT, CDR2 SNEGSKA (reference sequence). Here the CDR3 reads CSALTSGSTDTQYF. The CDR3, as DNA: TGCAGTGCTTTGACTAGCGGTAGCACAGATACGCAGTATTTT.

The chain combines TRBV2 with TRBJ1-6; D is uncertain. Germline V CDR1 and CDR2: SNHLY, FYNNEI. The CDR3 loop spans 15 amino acids. V lost 0 bases and J lost 8, with 11 bases in between. The CDR3 here is CASSEAGLIDSPLHF. CDR3 sequence (DNA): TGTGCCAGCAGTGAAGCGGGCCTTATCGATTCACCCCTCCACTTT.

The chain has TRBV6-5 and TRBJ2-2, with TRBD1 identical over 11 bases. Trimming took 5 bases from V and 6 from J; bases not matched to a gene: 2. CDR1 and CDR2 from the germline V gene are MNHEY and SVGAGI. The CDR3 runs 14 residues. CDR3 in amino acids: CASSPGQGAGELFF. The CDR3, as DNA: TGTGCCAGCAGTCCGGGACAGGGGGCCGGGGAGCTGTTTTTT.

This clonotype came up a few times. V is TRBV6-5 and J is TRBJ2-5, with 8 bases identical to TRBD2. V lost 6 bases, J lost 3 bases, and 9 bases stayed unmatched. The CDR3 is 15 amino acids. The germline V gene has CDR1 MNHEY and CDR2 SVGAGI. CDR3 nucleotides: TGTGCCAGCAGCTCAACGGGGGGGTATGAAGAGACCCAGTACTTC. It is translated as CASSSTGGYEETQYF.

The chain links TRBV15 to TRBJ2-3; D ambiguous. Deletions cut 5 bases from V and 0 bases from J, with 3 bases between. The CDR3 covers 12 residues. Looked up from germline, CDR1 is LNHNV and CDR2 is YYDKDF (reference sequence). As DNA, the CDR3 is TGTGCCACCAGCGCAAGCACAGATACGCAGTATTTT. It translates to CATSASTDTQYF.

The chain links TRBV5-1 to TRBJ2-5, with D possibly being TRBD2 (6 bases). Germline values: CDR1 SGHRS, CDR2 YFSETQ. V shed 5 bases and J shed 7 bases, with 18 bases lying between them. CDR3 size: 14 residues. The CDR3 protein is CASSFGPGEGTQYF. As DNA, the CDR3 is TGCGCCAGCAGTTTTGGCCCGGGGGAAGGGACCCAGTACTTC.

This clonotype was seen many times. The V call is TRBV6-5, the J call TRBJ2-3; TRBD1 is a possible D gene (6 bases). Trimming pared 6 bases from V and 5 bases from J, leaving 9 bases between. Germline lookup yields CDR1 MNHEY and CDR2 SVGAGI. The CDR3 has 12 residues. The CDR3 is CASRRGGDTQYF. DNA for the CDR3: TGTGCCAGCAGACGAGGGGGAGATACGCAGTATTTT.

In its sample, this clonotype was seen a few times. The chain uses TRBV6-1 and TRBJ2-4; D call uncertain. The CDR3 is made up of 15 amino acids. Germline lookup yields CDR1 MNHNS and CDR2 SASEGT. V dropped 1 base and J dropped 9 bases, with 16 bases sitting between them. This CDR3 reads CASSEESWQESIQYF. The CDR3 DNA reads as TGTGCCAGCAGTGAAGAAAGTTGGCAGGAAAGCATTCAGTACTTC.

This clonotype was detected a few times. The V call is TRBV2, the J call TRBJ2-7; D might be TRBD1 (6 bases). Trimming left V 6 bases short and J 5 bases short, with 14 bases between. The CDR3 totals 13 residues. CDR1 and CDR2 (germline): SNHLY, FYNNEI. CDR3: CASSLWGPHEQYV. The DNA for the CDR3 is TGTGCCAGCAGCCTGTGGGGGCCCCACGAGCAGTACGTC.

This clonotype was counted only a few times. The chain joins TRBV28 to TRBJ1-2; possibly TRBD1 for D (5 bases). The CDR3 extends over 13 amino acids. V lost 7 bases to trimming and J lost 5 bases, with 14 bases between them. Germline values: CDR1 MDHEN, CDR2 SYDVKM. The CDR3 DNA reads TGTGCCAGCAACCCCGCAGGGAAATATGGCTACACCTTC. Translated: CASNPAGKYGYTF.

This rearrangement joins TRBV20-1 to TRBJ2-5; TRBD2 agrees at 8 bases. This CDR3 spans 14 amino acids. V lost 2 bases to trimming and J lost 1 base; unmatched junction nucleotides: 3. Germline V CDR1 and CDR2: DFQATT, SNEGSKA (reference sequence). Here the CDR3 reads CSARSGGVQETQYF. The CDR3 nucleotides read TGCAGTGCTAGATCCGGGGGGGTCCAAGAGACCCAGTACTTC.

This sequence joins TRBV14 and TRBJ2-3; D unresolved. Trimming took 3 bases from V and 1 from J, leaving 11 bases between them. CDR3 size: 15 residues. CDR1 is SGHDN and CDR2 is FVKESK in the germline V gene. As DNA, the CDR3 is TGTGCCAGCAGCCAGAGCGTAAGACGCACAGATACGCAGTATTTT. This sequence encodes CASSQSVRRTDTQYF.

This clonotype was detected many times. The chain carries TRBV29-1 and TRBJ2-7; D tentatively reads TRBD1 or TRBD2 (7 bases each). Germline CDR1 and CDR2: SQVTM and ANQGSEA. V was cut by 3 bases and J by 7 bases, with 16 bases left in between. The CDR3 consists of 13 residues. Here the CDR3 DNA reads TGCAGCGTTGACCGGCAGGGGGAGGGTGAGCAGTACTTC. Translated: CSVDRQGEGEQYF.

V is TRBV25-1 and J is TRBJ2-5, with 7 bases lining up with TRBD1. The CDR3 totals 14 residues. The V and J ends lost 3 bases and 5 bases, in that order; junction bases with no gene match: 6. Per germline, CDR1 MGHDK and CDR2 SYGVNS. The CDR3 is CASSDTGDLETQYF. The CDR3 nucleotides are TGTGCCAGCAGTGATACAGGGGATTTGGAGACCCAGTACTTC.

The chain carries TRBV7-9 and TRBJ2-3; a possible D gene is TRBD1 (5 bases). CDR1 is SEHNR and CDR2 is FQNEAQ in the germline V gene (reference sequence). The CDR3 sequence is 15 residues long. Trimming took off 3 bases at V and 2 bases at J, with 12 bases between the two ends. CDR3 loop: CASSFKGWATDTQYF. As DNA, the CDR3 is TGTGCCAGCAGCTTTAAGGGGTGGGCCACAGATACGCAGTATTTT. The complete variable domain, with remaining parts taken from reference TRBV7-9 and TRBJ2-3, reads DTGVSQNPRHKITKRGQNVTFRCDPISEHNRLYWYRQTLGQGPEFLTYFQNEAQLEKSRLLSDRFSAERPKGSFSTLEIQRTEQGDSAMYLCASSFKGWATDTQYFGPGTRLTVL.

This clonotype has only a few counts. This chain joins TRBV11-1 and TRBJ1-1; 8 positions agree with TRBD1. The germline V gene has CDR1 SGHAT and CDR2 FQDESV (reference sequence). The CDR3 has 13 amino acids. Losses at the gene ends were 5 bases for V and 3 bases for J; bases not matched to a gene: 2. The CDR3 DNA reads TGTGCCAGCAGCACGGACAGGGACACTGAAGCTTTCTTT. Its translation: CASSTDRDTEAFF.

This chain uses TRBV27 with TRBJ2-2; 9 bases align to TRBD2. The CDR3 extends over 17 amino acids. CDR1 MNHEY and CDR2 SMNVEV come from the germline V gene (reference sequence). V shed 6 bases, J shed 7 bases, and the junction held 15 bases outside the gene matches. The chain's CDR3 is CASSQGYGTSLVGELFF. DNA for the CDR3: TGTGCCAGCAGCCAAGGCTATGGGACTAGCCTGGTCGGGGAGCTGTTTTTT.

This clonotype was counted only a few times. This chain links TRBV20-1 with TRBJ2-1, with 9 bases aligning to TRBD1. V lost 5 bases and J lost 4; bases outside the gene matches: 6. The CDR3 is 14 residues long. CDR1 DFQATT and CDR2 SNEGSKA come from the germline V gene (reference sequence). In DNA form, the CDR3 reads TGCAGTGCTGAGCACGGGACAGGGTACAATGAGCAGTTCTTC. Translating it yields CSAEHGTGYNEQFF.